These 14 T cell receptor beta chains came from one sample sequenced in a study of T cell responses to AZD1222 COVID-19 vaccine. TCRdb's copy holds only in-frame clones and misses some; the assay was immunoSEQ multiplex PCR. This sample has around 120,000 clones; 70% to 90% occur once, and the top ten carry about 4%. The sample consisted of peripheral blood, taken on day 0 of MenACWY control vaccination. The receptors here all came from an adult in good health.

V gene TRBV7-2 combines with J gene TRBJ1-2; D call uncertain. This CDR3 is 14 amino acids long. Germline CDR1 is SGHTA and CDR2 is FQGNSA. Trimming left V 1 base short and J 4 bases short, with 10 bases between. The CDR3 sequence is CASSLVGTAYGYTF. The CDR3 DNA reads TGTGCCAGCAGCTTAGTCGGTACGGCCTATGGCTACACCTTC.

The chain combines TRBV4-1 with TRBJ1-1; D remains unclear. Germline CDR1 MGHRA, CDR2 YSYEKL. Trimming pared 0 bases from V and 4 bases from J, leaving 9 bases between. CDR3 length: 14 amino acids. Written as DNA, the CDR3 is TGCGCCAGCAGCCAAGATCAGTGGAGCACTGAAGCTTTCTTT. It encodes CASSQDQWSTEAFF.

The gene calls are TRBV3-1 (or the pseudogene TRBV3-2) and TRBJ1-2; 7 bases are shared with TRBD1. This CDR3 comprises 13 residues. V was pared by 6 bases and J by 8 bases, with 9 bases of the junction left unmatched. Per germline, CDR1 LGHDT and CDR2 YNNKEL (reference sequence). The CDR3 reads CASSRPGGGGYTF. As DNA, the CDR3 is TGTGCCAGCAGTCGTCCAGGGGGAGGCGGCTACACCTTC.

The chain recombines TRBV7-2 with TRBJ2-1; 9 bases are a match to TRBD1. The CDR3 sequence is 15 residues long. Germline V gene lookup returns CDR1 SGHTA and CDR2 FQGNSA. Trimming removed 3 bases from V and 4 bases from J; junction bases left unmatched: 4. DNA for the CDR3: TGTGCCAGCAGCTTCGGACAGGGGATATACAATGAGCAGTTCTTC. This gives the protein CASSFGQGIYNEQFF.

The CDR3 spells CASSLQGLNEQYF. The CDR3 nucleotides are TGTGCCAGCAGCTTGCAGGGGCTGAACGAGCAGTACTTC. The chain uses TRBV7-8 and TRBJ2-7, with D maybe TRBD1 (6 bases). Trimming removed 3 bases from V and 5 bases from J, with 11 bases in between. Germline V CDR1 and CDR2: SGHVS, FQNEAQ. The CDR3 extends over 13 amino acids.

This clone was seen more than once but under ten times. J is TRBJ2-7 and V is TRBV5-4; 8 bases are a match to TRBD1. Germline lookup yields CDR1 SGHNT and CDR2 YYREEE (reference sequence). V gave up 5 bases and J gave up 0 bases; unmatched junction bases: 7. This CDR3 is built from 15 residues. CDR3 sequence reads: CASRPGTGVSYEQYF. In nucleotides, the CDR3 is TGTGCCAGCAGACCCGGGACAGGCGTCTCCTACGAGCAGTACTTC.

This rearrangement joins TRBV5-4 to TRBJ2-7, with D maybe TRBD1 (6 bases). The CDR3 spans 14 residues. V lost 4 bases to trimming and J lost 5 bases, with 16 bases between them. The germline V gene encodes CDR1 SGHNT and CDR2 YYREEE (reference sequence). The CDR3 DNA is TGTGCCAGCAGCCCCCAGGGGATACGGAACGAGCAGTACTTC. It is translated as CASSPQGIRNEQYF.

The chain uses TRBV7-2 and TRBJ2-3; 10 nucleotides agree with TRBD1. Trimming cost V 5 bases and J 4 bases; bases outside gene matches: 6. Germline CDR1 SGHTA, CDR2 FQGNSA. This CDR3 has 15 residues. This CDR3 is CASSTTGTGADTQYF. The CDR3 DNA reads TGTGCCAGCAGCACGACCGGGACAGGGGCAGATACGCAGTATTTT. Combining the CDR3 with reference TRBV7-2 and TRBJ2-3 gives the whole variable domain GAGVSQSPSNKVTEKGKDVELRCDPISGHTALYWYRQSLGQGLEFLIYFQGNSAPDKSGLPSDRFSAERTGGSVSTLTIQRTQQEDSAVYLCASSTTGTGADTQYFGPGTRLTVL.

The chain carries TRBV27 and TRBJ1-1; D gene uncertain. Trimming left V 4 bases short and J 0 bases short, with 18 bases between. Per the germline V gene, CDR1 is MNHEY and CDR2 is SMNVEV (reference sequence). CDR3 length: 17 residues. The CDR3: CASSYTAVAGMNTEAFF. The DNA of the CDR3 is TGTGCCAGCAGTTACACGGCTGTGGCGGGCATGAACACTGAAGCTTTCTTT.

Notes on this clone: This sample also contains other DNA sequences that code for the same CDR3. The J gene is TRBJ2-7, the V gene TRBV9; TRBD1 aligns across 7 bases. There are 12 residues in the CDR3. Germline CDR1 SGDLS, CDR2 YYNGEE. Trimming took 4 bases from V and 3 from J; bases not matched to a gene: 1. The CDR3 spells CASSRDSYEQYF. The CDR3, as DNA: TGTGCCAGCAGCCGGGACAGCTACGAGCAGTACTTC.

The chain is built from TRBV7-9 and TRBJ2-1; D unclear. CDR1 SEHNR and CDR2 FQNEAQ come from the germline V gene (reference sequence). This CDR3 is 12 amino acids long. V was shortened by 1 base and J by 13 bases, with 11 bases between the two germline ends. The CDR3 here is CASSLVDAIQFF. For the CDR3, the DNA is TGTGCCAGCAGCTTAGTAGATGCGATACAGTTCTTC.

V gene TRBV9 combines with J gene TRBJ2-2; D is unresolved. V lost 0 bases and J lost 1, with 7 bases in between. Germline CDR1 SGDLS, CDR2 YYNGEE. CDR3 length: 15 residues. CDR3 protein: CASSVGQQNTGELFF. Here the CDR3 DNA reads TGTGCCAGCAGCGTAGGGCAGCAGAACACCGGGGAGCTGTTTTTT.

This sequence joins TRBV2 and TRBJ2-1; no reliable D call. CDR3 length: 11 residues. Germline CDR1 reads SNHLY; CDR2 reads FYNNEI. Trimming pared 5 bases from V and 4 bases from J, leaving 3 bases between. CDR3 coding DNA: TGTGCCAGCAGTTCATACAATGAGCAGTTCTTC. Translated, it gives CASSSYNEQFF.

The V gene is TRBV5-1, the J gene TRBJ1-2; unclear D gene. Per germline, CDR1 SGHRS and CDR2 YFSETQ. CDR3 length: 13 amino acids. V was clipped by 4 bases and J by 3 bases, with 10 bases between them. For the CDR3, the DNA is TGCGCCAGCAGCACCCCCCCGGACTATGGCTACACCTTC. It translates to CASSTPPDYGYTF.